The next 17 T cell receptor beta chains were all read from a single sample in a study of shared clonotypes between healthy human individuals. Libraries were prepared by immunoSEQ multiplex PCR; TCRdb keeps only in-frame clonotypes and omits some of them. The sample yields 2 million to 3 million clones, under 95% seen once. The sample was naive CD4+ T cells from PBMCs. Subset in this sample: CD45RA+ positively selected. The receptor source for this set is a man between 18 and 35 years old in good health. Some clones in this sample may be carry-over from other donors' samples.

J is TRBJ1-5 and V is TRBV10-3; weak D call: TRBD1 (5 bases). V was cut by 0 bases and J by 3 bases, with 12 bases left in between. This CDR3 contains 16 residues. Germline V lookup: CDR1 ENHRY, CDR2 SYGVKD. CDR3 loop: CAISESMLGANQPQHF. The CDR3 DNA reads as TGTGCCATCAGTGAGTCGATGCTCGGGGCCAATCAGCCCCAGCATTTT.

CDR3 nucleotides: TGTGCCAGCAGTGAAAGGTCGACAGCCTACGAGCAGTACTTC. Translation gives CASSERSTAYEQYF. The chain carries TRBV2 and TRBJ2-5; TRBD1 is a possible D gene (5 bases). The last part of the DNA fits TRBJ2-7 better; the J call may be wrong. This CDR3 comprises 14 residues. Germline V gene lookup returns CDR1 SNHLY and CDR2 FYNNEI.

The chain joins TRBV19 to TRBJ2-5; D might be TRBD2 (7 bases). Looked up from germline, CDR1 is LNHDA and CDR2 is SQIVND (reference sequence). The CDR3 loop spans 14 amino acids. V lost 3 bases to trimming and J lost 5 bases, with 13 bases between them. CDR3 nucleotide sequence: TGTGCCAGTAGTATGTCGGGGGGCGCCGAGACCCAGTACTTC. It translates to CASSMSGGAETQYF.

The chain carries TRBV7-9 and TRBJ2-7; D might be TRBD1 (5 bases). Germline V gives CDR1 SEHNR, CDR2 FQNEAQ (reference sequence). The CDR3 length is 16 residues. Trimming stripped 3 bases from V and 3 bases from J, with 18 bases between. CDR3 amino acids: CASSFGASSPLYEQYF. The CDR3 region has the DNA TGTGCCAGCAGCTTTGGGGCAAGTAGCCCCCTCTACGAGCAGTACTTC.

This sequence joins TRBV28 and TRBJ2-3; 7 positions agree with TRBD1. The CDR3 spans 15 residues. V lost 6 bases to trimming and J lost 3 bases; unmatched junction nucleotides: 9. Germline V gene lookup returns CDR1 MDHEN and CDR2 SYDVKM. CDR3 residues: CASSERQGGTDTQYF. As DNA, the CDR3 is TGTGCCAGCAGCGAACGACAGGGTGGGACAGATACGCAGTATTTT.

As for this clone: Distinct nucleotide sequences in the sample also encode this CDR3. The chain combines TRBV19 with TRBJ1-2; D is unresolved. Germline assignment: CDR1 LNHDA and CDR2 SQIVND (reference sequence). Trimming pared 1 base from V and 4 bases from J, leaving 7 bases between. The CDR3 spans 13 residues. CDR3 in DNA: TGTGCCAGTAGTATAGGGGCAGGCTATGGCTACACCTTC. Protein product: CASSIGAGYGYTF.

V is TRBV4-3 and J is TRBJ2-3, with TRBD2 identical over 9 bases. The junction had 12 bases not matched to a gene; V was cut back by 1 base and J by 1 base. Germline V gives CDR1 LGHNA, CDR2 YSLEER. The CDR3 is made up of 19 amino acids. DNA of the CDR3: TGCGCCAGCAGCCAAGTCACAGCGGGGGGAGGAGGTGGCACAGATACGCAGTATTTT. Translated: CASSQVTAGGGGGTDTQYF.

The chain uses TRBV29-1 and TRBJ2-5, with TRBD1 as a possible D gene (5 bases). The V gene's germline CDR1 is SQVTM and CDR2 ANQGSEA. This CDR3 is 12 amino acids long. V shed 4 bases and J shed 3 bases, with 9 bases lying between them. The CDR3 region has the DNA TGCAGCGTTGGTAAAGGGGAAGAGACCCAGTACTTC. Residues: CSVGKGEETQYF.

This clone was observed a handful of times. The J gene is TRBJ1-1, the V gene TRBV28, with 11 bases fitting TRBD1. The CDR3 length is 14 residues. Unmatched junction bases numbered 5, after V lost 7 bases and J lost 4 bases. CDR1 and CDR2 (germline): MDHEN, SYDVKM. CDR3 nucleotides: TGTGCCAGCAATGGACAGGGGGCGGCCACTGAAGCTTTCTTT. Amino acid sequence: CASNGQGAATEAFF.

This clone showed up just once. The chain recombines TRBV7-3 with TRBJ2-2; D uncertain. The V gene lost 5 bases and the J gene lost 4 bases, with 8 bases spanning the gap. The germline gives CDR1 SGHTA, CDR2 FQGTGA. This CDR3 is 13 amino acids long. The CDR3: CASSASVTGELFF. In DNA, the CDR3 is TGTGCCAGCAGCGCTTCGGTCACCGGGGAGCTGTTTTTT.

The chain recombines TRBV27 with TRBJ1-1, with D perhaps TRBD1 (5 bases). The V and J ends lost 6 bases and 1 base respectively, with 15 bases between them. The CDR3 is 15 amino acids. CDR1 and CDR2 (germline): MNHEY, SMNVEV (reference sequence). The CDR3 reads CASRSPGGGNTEAFF. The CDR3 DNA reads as TGTGCCAGCAGATCTCCCGGCGGGGGGAACACTGAAGCTTTCTTT.

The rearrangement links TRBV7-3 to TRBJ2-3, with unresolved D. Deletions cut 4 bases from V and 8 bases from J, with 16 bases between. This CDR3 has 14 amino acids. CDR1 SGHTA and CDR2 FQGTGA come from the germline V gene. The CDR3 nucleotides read TGTGCCAGCAGCTCCGAGCCGCGGTGGGGTACGCAGTATTTT. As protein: CASSSEPRWGTQYF.

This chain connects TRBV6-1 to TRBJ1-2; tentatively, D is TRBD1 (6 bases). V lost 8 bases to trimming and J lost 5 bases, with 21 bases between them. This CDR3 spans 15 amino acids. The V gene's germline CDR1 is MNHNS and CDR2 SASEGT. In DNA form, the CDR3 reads TGTGCCAGCCAGTCTTCAGGGGTCGGACGGTATGGCTACACCTTC. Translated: CASQSSGVGRYGYTF.

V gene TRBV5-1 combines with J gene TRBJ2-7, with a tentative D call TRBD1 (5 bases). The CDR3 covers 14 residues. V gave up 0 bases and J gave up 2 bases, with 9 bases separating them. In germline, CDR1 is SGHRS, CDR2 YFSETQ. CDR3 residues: CASSLGQFTYEQYF. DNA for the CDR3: TGCGCCAGCAGCTTGGGACAGTTCACCTACGAGCAGTACTTC.

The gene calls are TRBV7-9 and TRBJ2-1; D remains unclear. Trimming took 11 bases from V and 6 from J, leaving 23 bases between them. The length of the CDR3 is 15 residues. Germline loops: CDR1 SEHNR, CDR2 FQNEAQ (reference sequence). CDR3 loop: CAGRPKSKSPNEQFF. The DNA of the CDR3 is TGTGCCGGGCGGCCCAAGAGTAAATCTCCCAATGAGCAGTTCTTC.

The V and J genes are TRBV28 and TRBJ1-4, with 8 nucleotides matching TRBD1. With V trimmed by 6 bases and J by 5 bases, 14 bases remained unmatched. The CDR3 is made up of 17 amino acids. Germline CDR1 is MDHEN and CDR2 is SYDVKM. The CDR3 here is CASSSFEGQEGNEKLFF. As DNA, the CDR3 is TGTGCCAGCAGCAGTTTTGAGGGACAGGAAGGGAATGAAAAACTGTTTTTT. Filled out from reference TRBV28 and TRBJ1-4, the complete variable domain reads DVKVTQSSRYLVKRTGEKVFLECVQDMDHENMFWYRQDPGLGLRLIYFSYDVKMKEKGDIPEGYSVSREKKERFSLILESASTNQTSMYLCASSSFEGQEGNEKLFFGSGTQLSVL.

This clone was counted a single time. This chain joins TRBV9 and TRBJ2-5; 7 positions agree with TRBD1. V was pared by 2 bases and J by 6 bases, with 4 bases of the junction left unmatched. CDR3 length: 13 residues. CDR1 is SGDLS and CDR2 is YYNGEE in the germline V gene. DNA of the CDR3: TGTGCCAGCAGCGTGGGACAGAAAAAGACCCAGTACTTC. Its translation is CASSVGQKKTQYF. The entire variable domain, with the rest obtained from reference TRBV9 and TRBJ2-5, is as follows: DSGVTQTPKHLITATGQRVTLRCSPRSGDLSVYWYQQSLDQGLQFLIQYYNGEERAKGNILERFSAQQFPDLHSELNLSSLELGDSALYFCASSVGQKKTQYFGPGTRLLVL.